A single sample is the source of the 6 T cell receptor beta chains below, sequenced in a study of siplizumab effects on memory and regulatory T cells. The data were produced by immunoSEQ multiplex PCR, yet TCRdb's version contains in-frame clones alone and is incomplete. The sample has around 100,000 clones, about 90% seen once. The sequenced sample was Tregs sorted from blood. The receptor set was obtained from a human donor in good health.

This chain links TRBV5-8 with TRBJ2-7, with TRBD1 matching over 10 bases. In germline, CDR1 is SGHTS, CDR2 YDEGEE. V lost 3 bases to trimming and J lost 6 bases; unmatched junction nucleotides: 6. The CDR3 contains 14 residues. The chain's CDR3 is CASSSTRTGGEQYF. CDR3 coding DNA: TGTGCCAGCAGCTCTACCCGGACAGGGGGCGAGCAGTACTTC.

The V gene is TRBV5-1, the J gene TRBJ2-1; 10 bases match TRBD2. This CDR3 is built from 16 residues. V was clipped by 2 bases and J by 7 bases; unmatched bases: 9. Germline V gene data show CDR1 as SGHRS and CDR2 as YFSETQ. The CDR3 DNA follows: TGCGCCAGCAGCTTCCGAATAGCGGGAGGAACGAATGAGCAGTTCTTC. This encodes CASSFRIAGGTNEQFF.

The genes are TRBV5-1 and TRBJ2-7; 9 bases are shared with TRBD1. The CDR3 extends over 15 amino acids. V was clipped by 4 bases and J by 4 bases; unmatched bases: 9. CDR1 and CDR2 from the germline V gene are SGHRS and YFSETQ. This chain's CDR3 is CASSLDGTGTYEQYF. The CDR3, as DNA: TGCGCCAGCAGCCTTGACGGGACAGGGACTTACGAGCAGTACTTC.

CDR3 loop: CASSLADYNEQFF. CDR3 bases: TGCGCCAGCAGCTTGGCCGATTACAATGAGCAGTTCTTC. The genes are TRBV5-1 and TRBJ2-1; D not certain. V dropped 0 bases and J dropped 4 bases, with 5 bases sitting between them. The CDR3 consists of 13 residues. Germline loops: CDR1 SGHRS, CDR2 YFSETQ.

The chain recombines TRBV30 with TRBJ2-2; D is possibly TRBD2 (6 bases). With 0 bases removed from V and 7 bases from J, the gap between germline ends came to 18 bases. The CDR3 loop spans 16 amino acids. The V gene's germline CDR1 is GTSNPN and CDR2 SVGIG (reference sequence). CDR3 sequence: CAWSVRRPGAGGELFF. The DNA of the CDR3 is TGTGCCTGGAGTGTACGACGTCCGGGAGCTGGCGGGGAGCTGTTTTTT.

This clone has a single count. J is TRBJ2-7 and V is TRBV7-2; 9 nucleotides match TRBD1. Germline trimming cut 4 bases from V and 9 bases from J; bases unmatched to any gene: 13. The CDR3 is made up of 15 amino acids. Germline V gives CDR1 SGHTA, CDR2 FQGNSA. The CDR3 DNA reads TGTGCCAGCAGCTCGATGGGACAGGGACTCACCCTGCAGTACTTC. This codes for CASSSMGQGLTLQYF.